These 9 T cell receptor beta chains originate from one sample sequenced in a study of blood T cell repertoires in COVID-19. Sequenced by immunoSEQ multiplex PCR; TCRdb stores in-frame clones only, minus some. Among 300,000 to 450,000 clones listed, less than 85% were seen once. Sequenced sample: peripheral blood. These receptors all stem from a woman aged 18-35 years with acute or convalescent COVID-19.

This CDR3 reads CASSTGAGPGNEQFF. In nucleotides, the CDR3 is TGTGCCAGCAGCACTGGGGCCGGCCCGGGCAATGAGCAGTTCTTC. This chain joins TRBV7-3 and TRBJ2-1, with TRBD1 as a possible D gene (5 bases). The CDR3 spans 15 residues. The V end was cut by 5 bases, the J end by 6 bases, with 17 bases between. The germline CDR1 and CDR2 sequences are SGHTA and FQGTGA.

This clone was counted a single time. The J gene is TRBJ2-3, the V gene TRBV7-2, with 10 bases fitting TRBD2. The CDR3 spans 15 residues. The J segment lost 6 bases and the V segment lost 3 bases, leaving 6 bases of the junction unmatched. Germline V lookup: CDR1 SGHTA, CDR2 FQGNSA. The CDR3 loop reads CASSLRAGGRDTQYF. CDR3 DNA sequence: TGTGCCAGCAGCTTGAGAGCGGGGGGGCGGGATACGCAGTATTTT.

The chain recombines TRBV5-1 with TRBJ1-2; D ambiguous. The CDR3 consists of 12 residues. The V and J ends lost 5 bases and 2 bases respectively, with 7 bases between them. In germline, CDR1 is SGHRS, CDR2 YFSETQ. The CDR3 region has the DNA TGCGCCAGCAGGGTGGGCAACTATGGCTACACCTTC. It translates to CASRVGNYGYTF.

CDR3 DNA sequence: TGTGCCAGCAGCCAAGATCAGGTCCCCTCCTACGAGCAGTACTTC. It specifies CASSQDQVPSYEQYF. The chain links TRBV3-1 (or the pseudogene TRBV3-2) to TRBJ2-7; D not resolved. Trimming took off 0 bases at V and 0 bases at J, with 9 bases between the two ends. This CDR3 has 15 residues. Per the germline V gene, CDR1 is LGHDT and CDR2 is YNNKEL (reference sequence).

The chain carries TRBV6-6 and TRBJ2-7, with 7 bases that match TRBD1. Trimming at V came to 4 bases and at J to 3 bases, leaving 9 bases not matched to a gene. This CDR3 is built from 15 residues. Germline V gene sequence: CDR1 MNHNY, CDR2 SVGAGI (reference sequence). The CDR3 is CASSSPGTARYEQYF. The CDR3 nucleotides are TGTGCCAGCAGTTCGCCCGGGACAGCCCGCTACGAGCAGTACTTC.

The chain has TRBV18 and TRBJ2-2; 10 bases line up with TRBD2. CDR1 KGHSH and CDR2 LQKENI come from the germline V gene. V gave up 2 bases and J gave up 0 bases; unmatched junction bases: 9. CDR3 length: 19 residues. As DNA, the CDR3 is TGTGCCAGCTCACCATCTCCTAGCGGGAGTCGCACGAACACCGGGGAGCTGTTTTTT. Amino acid sequence: CASSPSPSGSRTNTGELFF.

The chain recombines TRBV9 with TRBJ1-2; TRBD1 agrees at 8 bases. V gave up 4 bases and J gave up 10 bases; unmatched junction bases: 15. Germline assignment: CDR1 SGDLS and CDR2 YYNGEE. The CDR3 has 15 amino acids. CDR3 in DNA: TGTGCCAGCAGCTCAGGGACAGGAGCTATGGGTGACTACACCTTC. Its translation is CASSSGTGAMGDYTF.

This clone was found once. The CDR3 DNA is TGTGCCAGCAGCTTGGACCGGGGGGCCCCACTCGAGCAGTTCTTC. It is translated as CASSLDRGAPLEQFF. The gene calls are TRBV5-4 and TRBJ2-1; D possibly corresponds to TRBD2 (7 bases). V lost 0 bases and J lost 10, with 17 bases in between. This CDR3 has 15 residues. Looked up from germline, CDR1 is SGHNT and CDR2 is YYREEE (reference sequence).

The rearrangement links TRBV6-5 to TRBJ1-5; 7 positions agree with TRBD1. There are 14 residues in the CDR3. Trimming removed 8 bases from V and 0 bases from J; junction bases left unmatched: 4. CDR1 and CDR2 (germline): MNHEY, SVGAGI. This CDR3 reads CASGDSNSNQPQHF. The CDR3 DNA reads TGTGCCAGCGGGGACAGTAATAGCAATCAGCCCCAGCATTTT.